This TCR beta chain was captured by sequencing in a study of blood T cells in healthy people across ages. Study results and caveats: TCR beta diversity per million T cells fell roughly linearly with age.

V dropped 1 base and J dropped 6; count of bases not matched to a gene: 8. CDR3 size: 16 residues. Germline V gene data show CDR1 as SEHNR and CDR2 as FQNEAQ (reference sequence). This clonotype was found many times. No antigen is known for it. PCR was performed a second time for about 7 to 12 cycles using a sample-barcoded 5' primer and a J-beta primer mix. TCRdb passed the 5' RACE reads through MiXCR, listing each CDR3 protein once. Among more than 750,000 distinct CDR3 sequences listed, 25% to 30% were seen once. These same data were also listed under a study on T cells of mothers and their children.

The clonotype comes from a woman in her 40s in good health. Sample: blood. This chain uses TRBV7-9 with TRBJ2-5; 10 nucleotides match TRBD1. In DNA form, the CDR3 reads TGTGCCAGCAGCTTAGGGGAGACAGGGGGCGCGAAGACCCAGTACTTC. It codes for CASSLGETGGAKTQYF. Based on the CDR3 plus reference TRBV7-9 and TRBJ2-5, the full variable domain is DTGVSQNPRHKITKRGQNVTFRCDPISEHNRLYWYRQTLGQGPEFLTYFQNEAQLEKSRLLSDRFSAERPKGSFSTLEIQRTEQGDSAMYLCASSLGETGGAKTQYFGPGTRLLVL.